A single sample gave rise to the 3 T cell receptor beta chains below, sequenced in a study of blood T cell repertoires in COVID-19. Sequencing used immunoSEQ multiplex PCR; TCRdb keeps in-frame clones, though not all of them. The sample carries about 270,000 clones, more than 75% recorded once. The sequencing sample was made of peripheral blood. The receptors were sampled from a woman in her sixties who had recovered from COVID-19.

This chain uses TRBV7-8 with TRBJ2-1; 7 bases fit TRBD1. Unmatched junction bases numbered 5, after V lost 5 bases and J lost 4 bases. Germline loops: CDR1 SGHVS, CDR2 FQNEAQ. The CDR3 has 14 residues. As DNA, the CDR3 is TGTGCCAGCAGCCGTTCGACAGGGTACAATGAGCAGTTCTTC. Residues: CASSRSTGYNEQFF.

For the CDR3, the DNA is TGCGCCAGCAGCCTGATTTTCGGTCCGAATCAGCCCCAGCATTTT. Translation: CASSLIFGPNQPQHF. The rearrangement links TRBV4-3 to TRBJ1-5; D is unclear. The ends were cut back, 4 bases at V and 4 bases at J, with 14 bases in the middle. CDR1 and CDR2 from the germline V gene are LGHNA and YSLEER. This CDR3 has 15 amino acids.

The CDR3 reads CASSAAGLGANVLTF. CDR3 in DNA: TGTGCCAGCAGTGCTGCAGGGCTTGGGGCCAACGTCCTGACTTTC. V is TRBV28 and J is TRBJ2-6; D might be TRBD1 (5 bases). Germline CDR1 MDHEN, CDR2 SYDVKM. Between the trimmed V and J ends, which lost 5 bases and 3 bases, there was a span of 11 bases. The CDR3 contains 15 residues. Full variable domain (outside the CDR3, taken from reference TRBV28 and TRBJ2-6): DVKVTQSSRYLVKRTGEKVFLECVQDMDHENMFWYRQDPGLGLRLIYFSYDVKMKEKGDIPEGYSVSREKKERFSLILESASTNQTSMYLCASSAAGLGANVLTFGAGSRLTVL.